The 18 T cell receptor beta chains listed next were all sequenced from one sample in a study of breast tumors, draining lymph nodes, adjacent tissues. One entry per CDR3 protein, called by TCRdb with MiXCR from the multiplex PCR reads. The sample yields around 230,000 distinct CDR3 sequences, under 35% seen once. The lymph nodes were axillary draining lymph nodes from breast cancer patients. What was sequenced was axillary lymph node tissue. The receptors shown here come from a female donor with breast cancer. Some clones in this sample may be carry-over from other donors' samples.

This clonotype occurred many times. Sequence at one end of the junction differs from germline and may be a read error. The chain is built from TRBV2 and TRBJ2-7; D might be TRBD1 (5 bases). From germline, CDR1 is SNHLY and CDR2 FYNNEI. The CDR3 spans 14 residues. CDR3 sequence: CLSTLSGGRGEQYF. Here the CDR3 DNA reads TGCTTGTCCACTCTATCTGGCGGAAGGGGCGAGCAGTACTTC.

With regard to this clonotype: Since a much larger clone is just one base distant, this may be a read error. V is TRBV20-1 and J is TRBJ1-1, with D uncertain. With 2 bases removed from V and 7 bases from J, the gap between germline ends came to 11 bases. Germline V gene sequence: CDR1 DFQATT, CDR2 SNEGSKA (reference sequence). The CDR3 is 12 residues long. The DNA for the CDR3 is TGCAGTGCTAGACCAACCAAGGGTGAAGCTTTCTTT. Protein sequence: CSARPTKGEAFF.

Only one count was recorded for this clonotype. The CDR3 DNA reads TGCGCCAGCAGCTTGGCCACGGGACAGTACTTC. This codes for CASSLATGQYF. The chain recombines TRBV5-1 with TRBJ2-5, with a tentative D call TRBD2 (5 bases). The CDR3 consists of 11 residues. Trimming removed 0 bases at V and 11 bases at J, with 8 bases between. Germline-derived CDR1 and CDR2 are SGHRS and YFSETQ.

This clonotype was recorded at least ten times. The rearrangement links TRBV20-1 to TRBJ2-7; 7 bases align to TRBD2. This CDR3 region has 14 residues. V shed 2 bases and J 0 bases; nucleotides not matched to a gene: 4. Germline lookup yields CDR1 DFQATT and CDR2 SNEGSKA (reference sequence). Written as DNA, the CDR3 is TGCAGTGCTAGATCTCGGGACTACTCCTACGAGCAGTACTTC. Residues: CSARSRDYSYEQYF.

This sequence joins TRBV18 and TRBJ2-5, with a tentative D call TRBD2 (6 bases). Germline V gene sequence: CDR1 KGHSH, CDR2 LQKENI. The CDR3 has 16 amino acids. Trimming took off 0 bases at V and 6 bases at J, with 17 bases between the two ends. The CDR3 sequence: CASSPPGGGVRQTQYF. The CDR3 bases are TGTGCCAGCTCACCACCGGGGGGTGGAGTCCGTCAGACCCAGTACTTC.

This clonotype appeared a single time. CDR3 bases: TGTGCCAGCAGCTTAGGACAGTCGGGAAACACCATATATTTT. This encodes CASSLGQSGNTIYF. This chain joins TRBV7-9 and TRBJ1-3; D possibly corresponds to TRBD1 (5 bases). The germline CDR1 and CDR2 sequences are SEHNR and FQNEAQ (reference sequence). V was cut by 1 base and J by 4 bases, with 8 bases left in between. This CDR3 has 14 residues.

The rearrangement uses TRBV24-1 and TRBJ2-7; 10 bases are shared with TRBD1. V lost 7 bases to trimming and J lost 8 bases; unmatched junction nucleotides: 16. Per germline, CDR1 KGHDR and CDR2 SFDVKD. The CDR3 runs 16 residues. CDR3 region: CATRFGQGEPRTQQYF. As DNA, the CDR3 is TGTGCCACCAGATTCGGACAGGGGGAACCCCGTACGCAGCAGTACTTC.

This clonotype was observed many times. The V and J genes are TRBV5-1 and TRBJ1-5, with unresolved D. Trimming removed 4 bases from V and 3 bases from J, with 8 bases in between. The CDR3 runs to 13 residues. The germline CDR1 and CDR2 sequences are SGHRS and YFSETQ. This CDR3 reads CASSRDTNQPQHF. The CDR3 DNA is TGCGCCAGCAGCCGAGACACCAATCAGCCCCAGCATTTT.

This clonotype has ten or more counts. The chain combines TRBV14 with TRBJ1-3, with 8 positions matching TRBD1. CDR1 is SGHDN, CDR2 FVKESK, per germline. Trimming took 2 bases from V and 4 from J; bases not matched to a gene: 4. This CDR3 is 15 amino acids long. CDR3 region: CASSQLTGGGNTIYF. The CDR3 coding sequence is TGTGCCAGCAGCCAACTTACAGGGGGGGGAAACACCATATATTTT. Variable domain in full (rest from reference TRBV14 and TRBJ1-3): EAGVTQFPSHSVIEKGQTVTLRCDPISGHDNLYWYRRVMGKEIKFLLHFVKESKQDESGMPNNRFLAERTGGTYSTLKVQPAELEDSGVYFCASSQLTGGGNTIYFGEGSWLTVV.

The chain is built from TRBV5-4 and TRBJ1-2; D is ambiguous. V lost 5 bases to trimming and J lost 7 bases, with 12 bases between them. Germline loops: CDR1 SGHNT, CDR2 YYREEE (reference sequence). The CDR3 has 12 amino acids. The CDR3 reads CASSRNTFGYTF. The CDR3 DNA sequence: TGTGCCAGCAGTCGGAACACGTTTGGCTACACCTTC. The variable domain in full, completed from reference TRBV5-4 and TRBJ1-2, reads ETGVTQSPTHLIKTRGQQVTLRCSSQSGHNTVSWYQQALGQGPQFIFQYYREEENGRGNFPPRFSGLQFPNYSSELNVNALELDDSALYLCASSRNTFGYTFGSGTRLTVV.

Concerning this clonotype: Since a much larger clone is just one base distant, this may be a read error. The chain joins TRBV5-8 to TRBJ2-1; TRBD2 agrees at 15 bases. The CDR3 totals 18 residues. CDR1 and CDR2 from the germline V gene are SGHTS and YDEGEE. The CDR3 sequence: CAGSGLAGGPSSYNEQFF. Written as DNA, the CDR3 is TGTGCCGGCAGCGGACTAGCGGGAGGGCCCAGCTCCTACAATGAGCAGTTCTTC.

This clonotype was observed a few times. The genes are TRBV6-6 and TRBJ2-7; D is uncertain. Germline V gives CDR1 MNHNY, CDR2 SVGAGI (reference sequence). Trimming pared 5 bases from V and 1 base from J, leaving 12 bases between. The CDR3 contains 14 residues. CDR3 in DNA: TGTGCCAGCAGTCACCTGGGAATTTCCTACGAGCAGTACTTC. Encoded protein: CASSHLGISYEQYF.

This clonotype was observed at least ten times. The chain carries TRBV5-1 and TRBJ2-1; tentative D call: TRBD2 (6 bases). Trimming shortened V by 0 bases and J by 0 bases, and 13 bases separated the two germline ends. This CDR3 contains 17 residues. Germline assignment: CDR1 SGHRS and CDR2 YFSETQ. CDR3 region: CASSLGMEGSSYNEQFF. As DNA, the CDR3 is TGCGCCAGCAGCTTGGGAATGGAGGGGAGCTCCTACAATGAGCAGTTCTTC.

This clonotype was picked up many times. The V and J genes are TRBV7-2 and TRBJ2-1; 9 bases are a match to TRBD1. This CDR3 contains 16 residues. CDR1 SGHTA and CDR2 FQGNSA come from the germline V gene. The trim removed 4 bases at V and 1 base at J, leaving 5 bases unmatched. The CDR3 DNA follows: TGTGCCAGCAGCTCAAAGACAGGGGGGTCCTACAATGAGCAGTTCTTC. Protein sequence: CASSSKTGGSYNEQFF.

In regard to this clonotype: With a much larger clone just one base away, this may be a read error. The chain carries TRBV11-2 and TRBJ2-5; TRBD1 might be the D (6 bases). CDR1 and CDR2 (germline): SGHAT, FQNNGV. The CDR3 has 14 residues. Trimming took 1 base from V and 4 from J, leaving 10 bases between them. The CDR3, as DNA: TGTGCCAGCAGCTTAGCGGACAGACCAGAGACCCAGTACTTC. It is translated as CASSLADRPETQYF.

About this clonotype itself: At one end the junction does not follow the germline gene, possibly because of a read error. The rearrangement links TRBV6-5 to TRBJ1-2; D gene ambiguous. Germline lookup yields CDR1 MNHEY and CDR2 SVGAGI. The CDR3 has 15 residues. In nucleotides, the CDR3 is TGTGCCAGCAGTCACTCGCGGGGAGCAAGCTATGGCTACACCTTC. Protein sequence: CASSHSRGASYGYTF.

This sequence joins TRBV6-5 and TRBJ2-7; TRBD1 is a possible D gene (5 bases). CDR3 length: 14 residues. The V end lost 5 bases, the J end lost 5 bases, and 16 bases lay between the germline ends. Germline V gene data show CDR1 as MNHEY and CDR2 as SVGAGI. The CDR3 nucleotides read TGTGCCAGCAGTCACCAAGGGGATACCGACGAGCAGTACTTC. Its translation is CASSHQGDTDEQYF.

The chain recombines TRBV25-1 with TRBJ2-1; 8 nucleotides line up with TRBD2. The CDR3 consists of 16 residues. Germline V lookup: CDR1 MGHDK, CDR2 SYGVNS. The V segment lost 4 bases and the J segment 8 bases; nucleotides outside the gene matches: 13. The CDR3 sequence is CASSARGGGRIDEQFF. In DNA, the CDR3 is TGTGCCAGCAGTGCGCGGGGAGGCGGGAGGATTGATGAGCAGTTCTTC.